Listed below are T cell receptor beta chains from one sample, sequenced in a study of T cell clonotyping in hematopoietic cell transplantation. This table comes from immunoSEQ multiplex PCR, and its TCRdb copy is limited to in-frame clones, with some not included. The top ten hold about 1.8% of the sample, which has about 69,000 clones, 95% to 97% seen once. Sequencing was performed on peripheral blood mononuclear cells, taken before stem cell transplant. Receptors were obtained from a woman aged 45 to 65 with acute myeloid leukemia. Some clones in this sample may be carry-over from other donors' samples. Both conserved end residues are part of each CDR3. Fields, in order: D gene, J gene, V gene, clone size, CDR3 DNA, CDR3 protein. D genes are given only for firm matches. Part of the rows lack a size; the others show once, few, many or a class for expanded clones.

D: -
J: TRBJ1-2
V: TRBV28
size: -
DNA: TGTGCCAGCAGTTCAGCCAGACAGTATGGCTACACCTTC
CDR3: CASSSARQYGYTF

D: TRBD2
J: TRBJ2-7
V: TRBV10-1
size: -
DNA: TGCGCCAGCACCCGAAGCGGGAGCTGCAACCCCTACGAGCAGTACTTC
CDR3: CASTRSGSCNPYEQYF

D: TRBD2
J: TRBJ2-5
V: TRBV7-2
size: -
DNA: TGTGCCAGCAAGAATCAGCGGGGGGCAGAGACCCAGTACTTC
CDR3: CASKNQRGAETQYF

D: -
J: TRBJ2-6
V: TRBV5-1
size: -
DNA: TGCGCCAGCAGCTTTCCCCCGACCGCAATCTCTGGGGCCAACGTCCTGACTTTC
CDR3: CASSFPPTAISGANVLTF

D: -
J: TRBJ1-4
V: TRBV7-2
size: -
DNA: TGTGCCAGCAGCCTGAATGCACAGGTTGATGAAAAACTGTTTTTT
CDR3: CASSLNAQVDEKLFF

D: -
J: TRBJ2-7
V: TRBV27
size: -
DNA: TGTGCCAGCAGTCTCCGGGTTCCCGGCGAGCAGTACTTC
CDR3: CASSLRVPGEQYF

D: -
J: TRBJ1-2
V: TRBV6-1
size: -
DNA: TGTGCCAGCATTTCAACGGATGGCTACACCTTC
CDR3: CASISTDGYTF

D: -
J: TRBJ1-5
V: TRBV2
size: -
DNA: TGTGCCAGCAGTGAAATTGGGGATCAGCCCCAGCATTTT
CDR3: CASSEIGDQPQHF

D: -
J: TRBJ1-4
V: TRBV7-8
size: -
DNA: TGTGCCAGCAGCTTTTTTAGGGGCGCGGATGAAAAACTGTTTTTT
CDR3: CASSFFRGADEKLFF

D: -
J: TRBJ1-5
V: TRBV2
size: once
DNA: TGTGCCAGCACCAATTTAAGGGTAGTAAGTCAGCCCCAGCATTTT
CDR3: CASTNLRVVSQPQHF

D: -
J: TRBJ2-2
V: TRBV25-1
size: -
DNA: TGTGCCAGCAGTGAATATAAGGCGGTCCAGACCGGGGAGCTGTTTTTT
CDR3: CASSEYKAVQTGELFF

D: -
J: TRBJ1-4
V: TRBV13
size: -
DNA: TGTGCCAGCAGCTTAGGCCTAATGGGTGAAAAACTGTTTTTT
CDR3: CASSLGLMGEKLFF

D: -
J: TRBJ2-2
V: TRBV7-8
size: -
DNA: TGTGCCAGCAGCTTAGAGGTTTGGGCCACCGGGGAGCTGTTTTTT
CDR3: CASSLEVWATGELFF

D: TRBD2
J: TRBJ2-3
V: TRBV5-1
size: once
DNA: TGCGCCAGCAGCCCCCTAGCGGCCAACACAGATACGCAGTATTTT
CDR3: CASSPLAANTDTQYF

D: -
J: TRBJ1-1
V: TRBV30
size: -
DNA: TGTGCCTGGAGTGAACGCAACACTGAAGCTTTCTTT
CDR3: CAWSERNTEAFF

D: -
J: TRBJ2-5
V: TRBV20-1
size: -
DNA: TGCAGTGCTAGTGATGCGGAGACCCAGTACTTC
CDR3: CSASDAETQYF

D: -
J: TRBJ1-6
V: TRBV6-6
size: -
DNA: TGTGCCAGCAGTTGGGGGGGATCCTATAATTCACCCCTCCACTTT
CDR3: CASSWGGSYNSPLHF

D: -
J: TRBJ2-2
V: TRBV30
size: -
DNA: TGTGCCTGGATTAAAGGGGCCCGCACCGGGGAGCTGTTTTTT
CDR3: CAWIKGARTGELFF

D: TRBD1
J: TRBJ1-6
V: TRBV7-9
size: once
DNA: TGTGCCAGCAGCACCCTCGGGACAGAGAATAATTCACCCCTCCACTTT
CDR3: CASSTLGTENNSPLHF

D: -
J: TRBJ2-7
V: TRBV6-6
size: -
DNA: TGTGCCAGCAGTTACGCAGACAGCACCTACGAGCAGTACTTC
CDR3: CASSYADSTYEQYF

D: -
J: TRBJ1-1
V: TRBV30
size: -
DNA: TGTGCCTGGAGTGGGGTCTACACTGAAGCTTTCTTT
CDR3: CAWSGVYTEAFF

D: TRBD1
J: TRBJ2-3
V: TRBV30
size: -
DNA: TGTGCCTGGAGTGTACAGGACAGGGTAATAGATACGCAGTATTTT
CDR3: CAWSVQDRVIDTQYF

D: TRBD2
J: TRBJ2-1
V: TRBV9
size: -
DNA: TGTGCCAGCAGCCCCAGACTAGCGGGGCTCTCCTACAATGAGCAGTTCTTC
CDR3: CASSPRLAGLSYNEQFF

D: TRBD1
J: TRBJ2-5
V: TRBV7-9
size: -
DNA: TGTGCCAGCAGCCTCGACAGGGGGGTCCAGTACTTC
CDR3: CASSLDRGVQYF

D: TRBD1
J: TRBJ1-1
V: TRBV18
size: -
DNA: TGTGCCAGCTCACCTACGACAGGGCGGGACACTGAAGCTTTCTTT
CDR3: CASSPTTGRDTEAFF

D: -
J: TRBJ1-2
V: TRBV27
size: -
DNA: TGTGCCAGCCGAGTAGCGCAAAACTATGGCTACACCTTC
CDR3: CASRVAQNYGYTF

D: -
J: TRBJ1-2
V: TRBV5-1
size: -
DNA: TGCGCCAGCAGCTTTTCCGGGGGCCCGGGAGATGGCTACACCTTC
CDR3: CASSFSGGPGDGYTF

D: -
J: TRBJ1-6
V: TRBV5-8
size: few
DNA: TGTGCCAGCAGCTCCACGGAGACACCCCTCCACTTT
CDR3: CASSSTETPLHF

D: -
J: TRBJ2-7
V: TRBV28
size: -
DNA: TGTGCCAGCAGTACCTCCGGGACACGGCTTCACTTC
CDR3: CASSTSGTRLHF

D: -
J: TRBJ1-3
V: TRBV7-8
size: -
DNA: TGTGCCAGCAGGCAAGCGGGTGGAAACACCATATATTTT
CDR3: CASRQAGGNTIYF

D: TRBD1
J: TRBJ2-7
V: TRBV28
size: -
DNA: TGTGCCAGCATGGGACAGGGGACCTCCTCCTCCTACGAGCAGTACTTC
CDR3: CASMGQGTSSSYEQYF

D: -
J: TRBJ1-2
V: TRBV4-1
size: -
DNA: TGCGCCAGCAGCCAAGATTCGGTCTGGGGCTACACCTTC
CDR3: CASSQDSVWGYTF

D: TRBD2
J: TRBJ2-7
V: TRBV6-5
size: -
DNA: TGTGCCAGCAGTTACACCTCAGCTAGCGGTTCGGACGAGCAGTACTTC
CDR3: CASSYTSASGSDEQYF

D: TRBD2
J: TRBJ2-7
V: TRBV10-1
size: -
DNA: TGCGCCAGCAGTCCTAGCGGGTCCTACGAGCAGTACTTC
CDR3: CASSPSGSYEQYF

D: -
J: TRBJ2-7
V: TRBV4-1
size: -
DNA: TGCGCCAGCAGCCAGGCTAGGAGCTCCTACGAGCAGTACTTC
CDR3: CASSQARSSYEQYF

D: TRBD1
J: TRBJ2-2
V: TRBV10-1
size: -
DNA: TGCGCCAGCAGGAACGGACAGGCGTCGGCCGGGGAGCTGTTTTTT
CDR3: CASRNGQASAGELFF

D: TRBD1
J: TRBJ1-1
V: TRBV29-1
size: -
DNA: TGCAGCGTGAGGACAGGGGGCGTCACTGAAGCTTTCTTT
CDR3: CSVRTGGVTEAFF

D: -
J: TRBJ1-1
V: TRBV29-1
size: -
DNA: TGCAGCGTTCTACGGGGGACTGAAGCTTTCTTT
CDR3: CSVLRGTEAFF

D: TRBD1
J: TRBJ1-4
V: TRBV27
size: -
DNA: TGTGCCAGCAAGGGACAGACTAATGAAAAACTGTTTTTT
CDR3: CASKGQTNEKLFF

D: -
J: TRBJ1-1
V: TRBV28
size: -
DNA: TGTGCCAGCAGCCGACAGTTCCGATTAATGAACACTGAAGCTTTCTTT
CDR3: CASSRQFRLMNTEAFF

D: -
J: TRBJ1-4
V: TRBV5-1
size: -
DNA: TGCGCCAGCAGCTTGGTGGGGAGAGTGACTAATGAAAAACTGTTTTTT
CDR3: CASSLVGRVTNEKLFF

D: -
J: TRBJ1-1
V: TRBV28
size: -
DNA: TGTGCCAGCACTAAGGGGGGGCGCGGGGCTGAAGCTTTCTTT
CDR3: CASTKGGRGAEAFF

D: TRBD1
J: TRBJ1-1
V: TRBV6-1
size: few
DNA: TGTGCCAGCAGTGAGGGGACAGGGGGCTACACTGAAGCTTTCTTT
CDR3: CASSEGTGGYTEAFF

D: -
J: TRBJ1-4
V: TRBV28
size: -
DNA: TGTGCCACCACCGTTATGGGCGGTGGTAATGAAAAACTGTTTTTT
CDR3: CATTVMGGGNEKLFF

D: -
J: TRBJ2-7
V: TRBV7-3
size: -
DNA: TGTGCCAGCAGCTTTGACCGTTCCTACGAGCAGTACTTC
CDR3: CASSFDRSYEQYF